The 30 T cell receptor beta chains listed next were all sequenced from one sample in a study of blood T cell repertoires in COVID-19. TCRdb's table, derived via immunoSEQ multiplex PCR, lists solely in-frame clones and lacks some. The table shows some 250,000 clones, with roughly 84% occurring only once. What was sequenced was peripheral blood. All receptors derive from a woman younger than 30 with acute or convalescent COVID-19.

V gene TRBV7-9 combines with J gene TRBJ2-7, with D possibly TRBD2 on 6 matching bases. Germline values: CDR1 SEHNR, CDR2 FQNEAQ (reference sequence). CDR3 length: 13 residues. Trimming left V 5 bases short and J 3 bases short, with 11 bases between. The CDR3 region has the DNA TGTGCCAGCAGCCCGGGACTCCGCTACGAGCAGTACTTC. Protein sequence: CASSPGLRYEQYF.

The genes are TRBV23-1 and TRBJ2-1; TRBD2 matches at 16 bases. TRBV23-1 is noted as an ORF with a role that remains uncertain. This CDR3 region has 20 residues. V gave up 0 bases and J gave up 7 bases; unmatched junction bases: 12. Here the CDR3 reads CASSQSRGLAGGPWDNEQFF. The CDR3 region has the DNA TGCGCCAGCAGTCAATCGAGGGGACTAGCGGGAGGGCCATGGGATAATGAGCAGTTCTTC.

This chain joins TRBV29-1 and TRBJ2-7, with unresolved D. The germline V gene has CDR1 SQVTM and CDR2 ANQGSEA. The V and J ends lost 4 bases and 3 bases respectively, with 7 bases between them. CDR3 length: 11 amino acids. For the CDR3, the DNA is TGCAGCGTTGTCCGTAACTACGAGCAGTACTTC. Protein: CSVVRNYEQYF.

This sequence joins TRBV19 and TRBJ1-5; D remains unclear. V was shortened by 2 bases and J by 9 bases, with 14 bases between the two germline ends. Per the germline V gene, CDR1 is LNHDA and CDR2 is SQIVND (reference sequence). The CDR3 contains 14 residues. CDR3 sequence: CASSITTPQWPQHF. The CDR3 nucleotides are TGTGCCAGTAGTATAACAACCCCTCAATGGCCCCAGCATTTT.

The chain employs TRBV14 and TRBJ2-3; 8 bases agree with TRBD1. The CDR3 extends over 15 amino acids. Germline V CDR1 and CDR2: SGHDN, FVKESK. Trimming cost V 4 bases and J 2 bases; bases outside gene matches: 5. This CDR3 reads CASSRRDRYTDTQYF. In nucleotides, the CDR3 is TGTGCCAGCAGCCGCCGGGACAGGTACACAGATACGCAGTATTTT.

A single count supports this clone. This rearrangement joins TRBV6-1 to TRBJ2-3; D remains unclear. V was pared by 2 bases and J by 0 bases, with 12 bases between. CDR3 size: 16 residues. The germline CDR1 and CDR2 sequences are MNHNS and SASEGT. CDR3 region: CASSETRRSSTDTQYF. The CDR3 DNA reads TGTGCCAGCAGTGAAACTCGGCGGAGCAGCACAGATACGCAGTATTTT.

The rearrangement uses TRBV5-6 and TRBJ2-3; TRBD2 agrees at 9 bases. This CDR3 comprises 15 residues. J lost 1 base, V lost 2 bases, and 2 bases had no gene match. Germline-derived CDR1 and CDR2 are SGHDT and YYEEEE. The CDR3 DNA reads as TGTGCCAGCAGCTTACGGACTAGCGGCACAGATACGCAGTATTTT. Amino acid sequence: CASSLRTSGTDTQYF.

The chain links TRBV27 to TRBJ2-7, with 9 bases identical to TRBD2. With V trimmed by 0 bases and J by 2 bases, 5 bases remained unmatched. Germline V CDR1 and CDR2: MNHEY, SMNVEV (reference sequence). The CDR3 covers 16 residues. The CDR3, as DNA: TGTGCCAGCAGTTTATCCTTTAGCGGGAGAACCTACGAGCAGTACTTC. Translated: CASSLSFSGRTYEQYF.

The V and J genes are TRBV19 and TRBJ1-5; 10 positions agree with TRBD1. The germline V gene has CDR1 LNHDA and CDR2 SQIVND (reference sequence). Trimming cost V 0 bases and J 0 bases; bases outside gene matches: 14. The CDR3 sequence is 21 residues long. Here the CDR3 reads CASSIDPVATGGHYSNQPQHF. For the CDR3, the DNA is TGTGCCAGTAGTATAGATCCCGTTGCGACAGGGGGCCATTATAGCAATCAGCCCCAGCATTTT.

The gene calls are TRBV4-2 and TRBJ1-1; tentative D call: TRBD1 (6 bases). Germline lookup yields CDR1 LGHNA and CDR2 YNFKEQ. Trimming removed 6 bases at V and 7 bases at J, with 18 bases between. The CDR3 has 14 amino acids. The CDR3 sequence: CASSHQGSLGEAFF. For the CDR3, the DNA is TGTGCCAGCAGTCACCAGGGGTCCCTGGGTGAAGCTTTCTTT.

This clone was recorded a few times. This chain connects TRBV19 to TRBJ1-2, with TRBD1 identical over 7 bases. This CDR3 has 15 amino acids. V lost 5 bases and J lost 5; bases outside the gene matches: 11. The germline V gene has CDR1 LNHDA and CDR2 SQIVND (reference sequence). The CDR3 region has the DNA TGTGCCAGTAGTTACGGTGGTACAGGGGAGTATGGCTACACCTTC. As protein: CASSYGGTGEYGYTF.

The gene calls are TRBV7-6 and TRBJ2-1, with 13 bases matching TRBD2. The V segment lost 1 base and the J segment 8 bases; nucleotides outside the gene matches: 14. The CDR3 is 19 amino acids. CDR1 is SGHVS, CDR2 FNYEAQ, per germline. In nucleotides, the CDR3 is TGTGCCAGCAGCTTAGGTTTCCGGACTAGCGGGAGCCGAACAGATGAGCAGTTCTTC. Protein: CASSLGFRTSGSRTDEQFF.

There are a few counts of this clone. Other DNA sequences of this sample code for an identical CDR3. The chain carries TRBV28 and TRBJ2-7; 11 bases agree with TRBD2. V lost 1 base, J lost 4 bases, and 3 bases stayed unmatched. The CDR3 sequence is 15 residues long. CDR1 and CDR2 from the germline V gene are MDHEN and SYDVKM. CDR3 in amino acids: CASSLSVAGGYEQYF. In nucleotides, the CDR3 is TGTGCCAGCAGTTTATCGGTAGCGGGAGGGTACGAGCAGTACTTC.

The chain joins TRBV5-1 to TRBJ1-4; tentatively, D is TRBD1 (6 bases). Trimming removed 1 base at V and 14 bases at J, with 12 bases between. The CDR3 is 12 amino acids. CDR1 is SGHRS and CDR2 is YFSETQ in the germline V gene. In DNA, the CDR3 is TGCGCCAGCAGCTTGAAGGGGGAGTTGCTGTTTTTT. Encoded protein: CASSLKGELLFF. The complete variable domain, with remaining parts taken from reference TRBV5-1 and TRBJ1-4, reads KAGVTQTPRYLIKTRGQQVTLSCSPISGHRSVSWYQQTPGQGLQFLFEYFSETQRNKGNFPGRFSGRQFSNSRSEMNVSTLELGDSALYLCASSLKGELLFFGSGTQLSVL.

The V gene is TRBV7-9, the J gene TRBJ2-7; 11 nucleotides agree with TRBD2. Trimming removed 5 bases from V and 3 bases from J; junction bases left unmatched: 9. The length of the CDR3 is 16 residues. Per the germline V gene, CDR1 is SEHNR and CDR2 is FQNEAQ (reference sequence). CDR3 bases: TGTGCCAGCAGCACGACGGAGGGGACTAGCGGCTACGAGCAGTACTTC. Encoded protein: CASSTTEGTSGYEQYF.

The V and J genes are TRBV7-2 and TRBJ1-5, with 11 bases matching TRBD1. Germline V CDR1 and CDR2: SGHTA, FQGNSA. J gave up 5 bases and V 4 bases, and 7 bases lay outside the gene matches. The CDR3 length is 16 residues. CDR3 nucleotides: TGTGCCAGCAGCTCCCGGGACAGGGGGGGCGATCAGCCCCAGCATTTT. Translating it yields CASSSRDRGGDQPQHF.

The V call is TRBV7-9, the J call TRBJ1-2; perhaps TRBD1 as D (5 bases). The CDR3 runs 14 residues. V lost 1 base to trimming and J lost 2 bases, with 8 bases between them. CDR1 is SEHNR, CDR2 FQNEAQ, per germline (reference sequence). The CDR3: CASSLDQGNYGYTF. The CDR3 coding sequence is TGTGCCAGCAGCTTAGATCAGGGAAACTATGGCTACACCTTC.

The rearrangement uses TRBV10-3 and TRBJ2-7; 9 bases are a match to TRBD1. CDR1 is ENHRY and CDR2 is SYGVKD in the germline V gene. After removal of 6 bases from V and 1 base from J, the junction contained 13 bases not matched to a gene. The CDR3 has 17 residues. The CDR3 loop reads CAISSGPRDRDSYEQYF. The CDR3 bases are TGTGCCATCAGCTCCGGCCCCCGGGACAGGGATTCCTACGAGCAGTACTTC.

CDR3 DNA: TGCAGCGTTGGGGACACACAAACAACTAACTATGGCTACACCTTC. This codes for CSVGDTQTTNYGYTF. The genes are TRBV29-1 and TRBJ1-2; maybe TRBD1 (6 bases). The germline V gene encodes CDR1 SQVTM and CDR2 ANQGSEA. The V and J ends lost 4 bases and 0 bases respectively, with 15 bases between them. The CDR3 covers 15 residues.

The chain carries TRBV2 and TRBJ2-5; no definite D call. V shed 0 bases and J shed 5 bases, with 10 bases lying between them. CDR1 and CDR2 (germline): SNHLY, FYNNEI. The CDR3 is 14 residues long. The CDR3 sequence is CASSEALLAETQYF. The CDR3 region has the DNA TGTGCCAGCAGTGAAGCCCTCCTGGCTGAGACCCAGTACTTC.

The chain carries TRBV4-1 and TRBJ2-1; TRBD2 matches 14 bases. Germline V gene lookup returns CDR1 MGHRA and CDR2 YSYEKL. This CDR3 is 20 amino acids long. The V segment lost 3 bases and the J segment 6 bases; nucleotides outside the gene matches: 16. CDR3 region: CASSHPLTGTSGSGGNEQFF. CDR3 nucleotides: TGCGCCAGCAGCCACCCCTTGACCGGGACTAGCGGGAGTGGCGGCAATGAGCAGTTCTTC.

A few counts support this clone. This chain connects TRBV7-9 to TRBJ2-7; a weak D match, TRBD2 (6 bases). The CDR3 runs to 11 residues. In germline, CDR1 is SEHNR, CDR2 FQNEAQ (reference sequence). Between the trimmed V and J ends, which lost 10 bases and 7 bases, there was a span of 14 bases. CDR3 sequence reads: CATEVAAEQYF. CDR3 in DNA: TGTGCCACCGAGGTAGCGGCAGAGCAGTACTTC. Supplemented by reference TRBV7-9 and TRBJ2-7, the full variable domain reads DTGVSQNPRHKITKRGQNVTFRCDPISEHNRLYWYRQTLGQGPEFLTYFQNEAQLEKSRLLSDRFSAERPKGSFSTLEIQRTEQGDSAMYLCATEVAAEQYFGPGTRLTVT.

J is TRBJ1-1 and V is TRBV9; maybe TRBD1 (5 bases). Deletions cut 6 bases from V and 2 bases from J, with 11 bases between. The germline CDR1 and CDR2 sequences are SGDLS and YYNGEE. The CDR3 is 13 residues long. The CDR3 DNA is TGTGCCAGCACGGGGGTGGGAAACACTGAAGCTTTCTTT. Translation: CASTGVGNTEAFF.

This chain links TRBV7-6 with TRBJ2-1; 7 bases are a match to TRBD2. Germline lookup yields CDR1 SGHVS and CDR2 FNYEAQ. This CDR3 has 18 amino acids. Trimming at V came to 1 base and at J to 6 bases, leaving 15 bases not matched to a gene. The CDR3 is CASSLGIAGLSPPNEQFF. CDR3 bases: TGTGCCAGCAGCTTAGGGATAGCGGGCCTTTCCCCACCCAATGAGCAGTTCTTC.

V and J are TRBV7-9 and TRBJ1-2; D may be TRBD1 (6 bases). CDR1 and CDR2 (germline): SEHNR, FQNEAQ (reference sequence). The CDR3 spans 14 residues. Trimming took 5 bases from V and 2 from J, leaving 12 bases between them. CDR3 nucleotide sequence: TGTGCCAGCAGCCCTCAAACAGGGAACTATGGCTACACCTTC. It translates to CASSPQTGNYGYTF.

This clone has a handful of counts. The chain carries TRBV11-2 and TRBJ1-1, with unresolved D. Between the trimmed V and J ends, which lost 5 bases and 8 bases, there was a span of 12 bases. The CDR3 loop spans 12 amino acids. CDR1 and CDR2 from the germline V gene are SGHAT and FQNNGV. CDR3 sequence: CASSRPSREAFF. The CDR3, as DNA: TGTGCCAGCAGCCGACCCTCGAGGGAAGCTTTCTTT. Using reference TRBV11-2 and TRBJ1-1 for the parts outside the CDR3, the full variable domain is EAGVAQSPRYKIIEKRQSVAFWCNPISGHATLYWYQQILGQGPKLLIQFQNNGVVDDSQLPKDRFSAERLKGVDSTLKIQPAKLEDSAVYLCASSRPSREAFFGQGTRLTVV.

This clone has only a few counts. The chain recombines TRBV11-2 with TRBJ1-1; no reliable D call. The CDR3 runs to 15 residues. V lost 0 bases, J lost 4 bases, and 12 bases lay in between. Germline CDR1 SGHAT, CDR2 FQNNGV. CDR3 region: CASSLDPKAGTEAFF. The CDR3 region has the DNA TGTGCCAGCAGCTTAGATCCCAAAGCGGGCACTGAAGCTTTCTTT.

V gene TRBV4-3 combines with J gene TRBJ2-7, with 11 bases lining up with TRBD2. Germline CDR1 and CDR2: LGHNA and YSLEER. V lost 3 bases and J lost 1; bases outside the gene matches: 5. CDR3 length: 16 residues. The CDR3 sequence is CASSQGTSGASYEQYF. The CDR3 DNA reads TGCGCCAGCAGCCAGGGGACTAGCGGAGCTTCCTACGAGCAGTACTTC.

As DNA, the CDR3 is TGTGCCAGCAGCCAAACGGGACTAGAGAGGCACGAGCAGTACTTC. Translating it yields CASSQTGLERHEQYF. V usage is TRBV5-6 and J usage is TRBJ2-7; 8 bases line up with TRBD2. The V and J ends lost 4 bases and 5 bases, in that order; junction bases with no gene match: 11. CDR3 length: 15 residues. Germline V gives CDR1 SGHDT, CDR2 YYEEEE. Full variable domain (remainder filled in from reference TRBV5-6 and TRBJ2-7): DAGVTQSPTHLIKTRGQQVTLRCSPKSGHDTVSWYQQALGQGPQFIFQYYEEEERQRGNFPDRFSGHQFPNYSSELNVNALLLGDSALYLCASSQTGLERHEQYFGPGTRLTVT.

V and J are TRBV7-9 and TRBJ1-1; 7 bases fit TRBD1. Germline assignment: CDR1 SEHNR and CDR2 FQNEAQ (reference sequence). The CDR3 consists of 14 residues. The junction had 4 bases not matched to a gene; V was cut back by 1 base and J by 5 bases. CDR3 sequence (DNA): TGTGCCAGCAGCTTAGGGGACAGACCTACTGAAGCTTTCTTT. It codes for CASSLGDRPTEAFF.